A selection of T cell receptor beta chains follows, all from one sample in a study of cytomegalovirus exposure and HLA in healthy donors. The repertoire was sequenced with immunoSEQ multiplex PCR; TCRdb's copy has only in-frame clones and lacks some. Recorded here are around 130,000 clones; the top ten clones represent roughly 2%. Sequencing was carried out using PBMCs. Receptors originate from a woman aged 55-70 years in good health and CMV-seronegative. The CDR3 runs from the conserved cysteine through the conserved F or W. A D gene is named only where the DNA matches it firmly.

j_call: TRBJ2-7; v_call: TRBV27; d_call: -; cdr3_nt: TGTGCCAGCAGCCCTCTGGCGGAGGCCTACGAGCAGTACTTC; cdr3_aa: CASSPLAEAYEQYF
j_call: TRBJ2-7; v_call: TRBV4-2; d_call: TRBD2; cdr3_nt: TGTGCCAGCAGCCAAGATGGGTTGGGCGGACTAGCGGGAAGGCTCTACGAGCAGTACTTC; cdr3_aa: CASSQDGLGGLAGRLYEQYF
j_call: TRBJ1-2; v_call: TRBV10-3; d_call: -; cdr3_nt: TGTGCCACGCGGTTGGATGGCTACACCTTC; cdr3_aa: CATRLDGYTF
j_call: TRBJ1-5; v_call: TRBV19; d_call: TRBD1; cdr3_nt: TGTGCCAGTAGTATCGGTCGAAAGGGGGACAGGGCTGGCAATCAGCCCCAGCATTTT; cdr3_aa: CASSIGRKGDRAGNQPQHF
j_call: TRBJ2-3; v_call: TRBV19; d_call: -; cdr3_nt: TGTGCCAGTAGTTGGAGGGGGAAGGGGGCAGGCACAGATACGCAGTATTTT; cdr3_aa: CASSWRGKGAGTDTQYF
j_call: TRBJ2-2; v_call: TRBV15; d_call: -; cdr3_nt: TGTGCCACCAGCAGAGATCTGGTGGACTCGAACACCGGGGAGCTGTTTTTT; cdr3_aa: CATSRDLVDSNTGELFF
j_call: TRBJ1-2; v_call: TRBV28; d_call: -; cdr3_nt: TGTGCCAGCAGCCAGAGAGAGGGCGACTATGGCTACACCTTC; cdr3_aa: CASSQREGDYGYTF
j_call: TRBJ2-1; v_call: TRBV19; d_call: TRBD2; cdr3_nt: TGTGCCAGTGGGGGTAGGGGGACTAGCGTATTCAATGAGCAGTTCTTC; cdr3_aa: CASGGRGTSVFNEQFF
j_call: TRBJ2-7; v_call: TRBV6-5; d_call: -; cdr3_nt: TGTGCCAGCAGTTACGCCAAAGGAGGCGCCTACGAGCAGTACTTC; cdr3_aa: CASSYAKGGAYEQYF
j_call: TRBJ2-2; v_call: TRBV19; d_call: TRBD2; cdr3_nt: TGTGCCAGTAGTCCTTTGGGACTAGCGGGAGACGGAAACACCGGGGAGCTGTTTTTT; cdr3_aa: CASSPLGLAGDGNTGELFF
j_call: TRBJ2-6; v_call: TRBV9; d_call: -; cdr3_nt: TGTGCCAGCAGCAAGGGACTCACATCCTCTGGGGCCAACGTCCTGACTTTC; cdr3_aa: CASSKGLTSSGANVLTF
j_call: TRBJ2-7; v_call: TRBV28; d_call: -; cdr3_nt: TGTGCCAGCAGTTTCCCCAGGGGGGAAGTATACGAGCAGTACTTC; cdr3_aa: CASSFPRGEVYEQYF
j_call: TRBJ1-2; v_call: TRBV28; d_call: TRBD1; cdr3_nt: TGTGCCAGCAGTTCCGGACAGGGCGGTGGTGGCTACACCTTC; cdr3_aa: CASSSGQGGGGYTF
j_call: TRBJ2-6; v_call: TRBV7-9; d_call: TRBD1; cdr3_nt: TGTGCCAGCAGCTTGGATCTGACAGGGAACTCTGGGGCCAACGTCCTGACTTTC; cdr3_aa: CASSLDLTGNSGANVLTF
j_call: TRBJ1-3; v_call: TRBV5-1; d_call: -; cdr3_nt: TGCGCCAGCAGCGAGCCCCAGGCCCACTCTGGAAACACCATATATTTT; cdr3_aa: CASSEPQAHSGNTIYF
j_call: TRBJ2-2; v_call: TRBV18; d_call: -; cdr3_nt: TGTGCCAGCTCACCACCGTACCGAGGAGGTAACACCGGGGAGCTGTTTTTT; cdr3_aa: CASSPPYRGGNTGELFF
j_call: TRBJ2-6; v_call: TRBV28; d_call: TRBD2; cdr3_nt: TGTGCCAGCAGTTACAGGCGGGGGGGGGCCAACGTCCTGACTTTC; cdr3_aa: CASSYRRGGANVLTF
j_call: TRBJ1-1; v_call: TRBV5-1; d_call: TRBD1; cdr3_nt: TGCGCCAGCAGCTTGCGACAGGGCAACATGAACACTGAAGCTTTCTTT; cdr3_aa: CASSLRQGNMNTEAFF
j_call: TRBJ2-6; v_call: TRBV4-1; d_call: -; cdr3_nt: TGCGCCAGCAGCCAAGGTCGGGGGGGGGCCAACGTCCTGACTTTC; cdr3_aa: CASSQGRGGANVLTF
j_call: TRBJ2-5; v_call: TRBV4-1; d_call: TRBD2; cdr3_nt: TGCGCCAGCAGCCCTCGAGCGGGAAATAGGGAGACCCAGTACTTC; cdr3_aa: CASSPRAGNRETQYF
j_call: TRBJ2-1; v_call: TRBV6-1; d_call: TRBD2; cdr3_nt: TGTGCCAGCAGTGCGTGGACTAGCGGGATCGTGATCTTC; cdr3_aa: CASSAWTSGIVIF
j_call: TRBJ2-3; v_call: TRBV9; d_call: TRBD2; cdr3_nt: TGTGCCAGCAGCGTAGTTGGCGGGGGGGCTGTATATACGCAGTATTTT; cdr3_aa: CASSVVGGGAVYTQYF
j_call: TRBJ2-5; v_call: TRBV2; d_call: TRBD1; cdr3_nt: TGTGCCAGCAGTCCCGGACAGGGTTTAGAGACCCAGTACTTC; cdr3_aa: CASSPGQGLETQYF
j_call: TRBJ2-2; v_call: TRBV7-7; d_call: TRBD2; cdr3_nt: TGTGCTAGCAGCTCGTCCGGGACTAGCAGGGCGATTAACACCGGGGAGCTGTTTTTT; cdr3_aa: CASSSSGTSRAINTGELFF
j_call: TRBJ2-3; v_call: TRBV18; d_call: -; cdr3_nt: TGTGCCAGCTCATCACCGAGTGGTACGCAGTATTTT; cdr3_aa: CASSSPSGTQYF
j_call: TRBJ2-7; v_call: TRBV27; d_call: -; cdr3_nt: TGTGCCAGCAGTCTCCTGATTGGGCGGGGCTCCTACGAGCAGTACTTC; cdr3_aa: CASSLLIGRGSYEQYF
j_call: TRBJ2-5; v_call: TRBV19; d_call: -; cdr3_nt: TGTGCCGTGGCCCCCGGGTACCAAGAGACCCAGTACTTC; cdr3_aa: CAVAPGYQETQYF
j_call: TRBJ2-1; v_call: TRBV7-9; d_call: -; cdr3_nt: TGTGCCAGCAGCGTTGGTCAGGGTTCTAACAATGAGCAGTTCTTC; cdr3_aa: CASSVGQGSNNEQFF
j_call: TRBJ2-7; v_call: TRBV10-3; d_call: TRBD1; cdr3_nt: TGTGCCACGACGGACAGGGGTCGGAACGAGCAGTACTTC; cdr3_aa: CATTDRGRNEQYF
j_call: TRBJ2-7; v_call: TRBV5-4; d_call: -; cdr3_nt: TGTGCCAGCAGCTTGGACATGGGAGTCTCCTACGAGCAGTACTTC; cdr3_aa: CASSLDMGVSYEQYF
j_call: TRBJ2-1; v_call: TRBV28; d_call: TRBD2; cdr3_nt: TGTGCCAGCAGTTCCGGACTAGCGGAGAGTTACAATGAGCAGTTCTTC; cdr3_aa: CASSSGLAESYNEQFF
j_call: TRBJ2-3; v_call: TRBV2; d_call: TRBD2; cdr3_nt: TGTGCCAGCAGTGAAACGGGAGGGCCGGGAGATACGCAGTATTTT; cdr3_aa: CASSETGGPGDTQYF
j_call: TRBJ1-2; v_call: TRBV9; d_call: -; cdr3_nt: TGTGCCAGCAGCGTTGTAGCTAACTATGGCTACACCTTC; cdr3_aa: CASSVVANYGYTF
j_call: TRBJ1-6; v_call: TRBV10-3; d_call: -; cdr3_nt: TGTGCCATCAGGTGGGGAGCCAGCTATAATTCACCCCTCCACTTT; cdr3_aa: CAIRWGASYNSPLHF